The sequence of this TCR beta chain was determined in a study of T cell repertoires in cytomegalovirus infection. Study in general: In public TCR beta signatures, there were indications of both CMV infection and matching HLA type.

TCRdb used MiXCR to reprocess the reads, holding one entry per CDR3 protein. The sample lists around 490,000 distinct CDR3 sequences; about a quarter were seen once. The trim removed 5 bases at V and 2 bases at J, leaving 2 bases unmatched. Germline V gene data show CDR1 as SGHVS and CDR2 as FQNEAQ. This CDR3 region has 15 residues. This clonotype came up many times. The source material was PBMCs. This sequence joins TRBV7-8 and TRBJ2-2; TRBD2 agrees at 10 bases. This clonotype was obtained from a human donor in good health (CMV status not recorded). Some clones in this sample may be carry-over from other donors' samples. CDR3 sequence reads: CASSQLAGNTGELFF. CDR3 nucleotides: TGTGCCAGCAGCCAACTAGCGGGAAACACCGGGGAGCTGTTTTTT. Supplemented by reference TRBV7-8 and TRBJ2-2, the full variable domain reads GAGVSQSPRYKVAKRGQDVALRCDPISGHVSLFWYQQALGQGPEFLTYFQNEAQLDKSGLPSDRFFAERPEGSVSTLKIQRTQQEDSAVYLCASSQLAGNTGELFFGEGSRLTVL.